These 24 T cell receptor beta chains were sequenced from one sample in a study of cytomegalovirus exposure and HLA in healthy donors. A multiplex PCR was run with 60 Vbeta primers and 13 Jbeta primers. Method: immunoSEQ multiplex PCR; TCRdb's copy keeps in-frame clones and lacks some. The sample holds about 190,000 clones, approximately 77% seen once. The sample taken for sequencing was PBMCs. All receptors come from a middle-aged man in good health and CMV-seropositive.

CDR3 DNA sequence: TGTGCCAGTAGCAAGACGGGGAATACCTACGAGCAGTACTTC. It specifies CASSKTGNTYEQYF. The rearrangement links TRBV19 to TRBJ2-7; the D gene is possibly TRBD2 (5 bases). This CDR3 region has 14 residues. Germline CDR1 is LNHDA and CDR2 is SQIVND (reference sequence). V was clipped by 6 bases and J by 2 bases, with 14 bases between them.

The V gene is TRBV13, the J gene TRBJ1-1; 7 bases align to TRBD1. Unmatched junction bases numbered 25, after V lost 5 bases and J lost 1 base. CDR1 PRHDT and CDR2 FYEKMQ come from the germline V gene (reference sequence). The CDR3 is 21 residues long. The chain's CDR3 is CASSGTGVSWPETRKNTEAFF. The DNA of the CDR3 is TGTGCCAGCAGCGGAACAGGGGTGTCCTGGCCCGAGACAAGAAAGAACACTGAAGCTTTCTTT.

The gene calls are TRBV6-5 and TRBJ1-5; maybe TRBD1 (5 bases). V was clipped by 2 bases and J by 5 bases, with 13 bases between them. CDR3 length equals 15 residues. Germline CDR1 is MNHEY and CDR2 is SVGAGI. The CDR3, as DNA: TGTGCCAGCAGTTACGCCGCCGGGGGAGATCAGCCCCAGCATTTT. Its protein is CASSYAAGGDQPQHF.

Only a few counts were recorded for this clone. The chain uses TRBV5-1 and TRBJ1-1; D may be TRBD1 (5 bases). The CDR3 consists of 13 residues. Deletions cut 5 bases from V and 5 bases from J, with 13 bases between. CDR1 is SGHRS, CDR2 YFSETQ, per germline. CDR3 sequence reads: CASRWGDGTEAFF. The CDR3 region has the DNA TGCGCCAGCAGGTGGGGGGACGGAACTGAAGCTTTCTTT.

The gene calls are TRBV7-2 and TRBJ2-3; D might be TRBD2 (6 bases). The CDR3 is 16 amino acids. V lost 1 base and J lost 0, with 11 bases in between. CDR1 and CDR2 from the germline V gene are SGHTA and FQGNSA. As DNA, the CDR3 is TGTGCCAGCAGCTTAGGATGGCGGGGAAGCACAGATACGCAGTATTTT. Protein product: CASSLGWRGSTDTQYF.

The CDR3 DNA sequence: TGTGCCAGCAGCTCAGGACAAGCCTATGGCTACACCTTC. This gives the protein CASSSGQAYGYTF. The rearrangement links TRBV5-4 to TRBJ1-2; a weak D match, TRBD1 (5 bases). CDR1 is SGHNT and CDR2 is YYREEE in the germline V gene (reference sequence). CDR3 length: 13 residues. V was trimmed by 3 bases and J by 4 bases, leaving 10 bases between them.

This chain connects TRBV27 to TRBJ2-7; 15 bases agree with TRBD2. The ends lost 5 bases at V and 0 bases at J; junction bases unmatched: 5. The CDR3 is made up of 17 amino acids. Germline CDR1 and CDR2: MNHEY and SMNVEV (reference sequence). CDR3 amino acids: CASSRGLAGGFSYEQYF. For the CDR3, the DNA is TGTGCCAGCAGTAGAGGACTAGCGGGAGGGTTCTCCTACGAGCAGTACTTC.

The CDR3 is CASSGQVGWDTEAFF. CDR3 in DNA: TGTGCCAGCTCAGGACAGGTTGGGTGGGACACTGAAGCTTTCTTT. This sequence joins TRBV18 and TRBJ1-1, with 7 bases identical to TRBD1. Germline V gene sequence: CDR1 KGHSH, CDR2 LQKENI. CDR3 length: 15 residues. Trimming at V came to 5 bases and at J to 3 bases, leaving 9 bases not matched to a gene.

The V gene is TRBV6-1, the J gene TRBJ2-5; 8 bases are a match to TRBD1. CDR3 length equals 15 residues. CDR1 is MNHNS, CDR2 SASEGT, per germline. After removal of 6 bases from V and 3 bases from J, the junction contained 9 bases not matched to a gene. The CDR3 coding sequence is TGTGCCAGCAGGGTATTGGACAGGGAGAAAGAGACCCAGTACTTC. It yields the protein CASRVLDREKETQYF.

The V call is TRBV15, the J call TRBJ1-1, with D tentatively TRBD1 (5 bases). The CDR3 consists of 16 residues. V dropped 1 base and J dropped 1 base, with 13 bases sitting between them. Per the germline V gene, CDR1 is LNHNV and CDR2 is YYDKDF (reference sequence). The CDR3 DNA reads TGTGCCACCAGCAGAGGGGGGGGAATCGGGAACACTGAAGCTTTCTTT. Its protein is CATSRGGGIGNTEAFF.

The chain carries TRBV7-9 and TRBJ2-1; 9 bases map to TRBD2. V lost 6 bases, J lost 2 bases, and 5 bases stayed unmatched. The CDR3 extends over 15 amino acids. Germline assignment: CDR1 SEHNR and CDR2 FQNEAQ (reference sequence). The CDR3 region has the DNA TGTGCCAGCAGTTCCGGACTAGCGACCTACAATGAGCAGTTCTTC. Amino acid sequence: CASSSGLATYNEQFF. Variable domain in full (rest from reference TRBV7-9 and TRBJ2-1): DTGVSQNPRHKITKRGQNVTFRCDPISEHNRLYWYRQTLGQGPEFLTYFQNEAQLEKSRLLSDRFSAERPKGSFSTLEIQRTEQGDSAMYLCASSSGLATYNEQFFGPGTRLTVL.

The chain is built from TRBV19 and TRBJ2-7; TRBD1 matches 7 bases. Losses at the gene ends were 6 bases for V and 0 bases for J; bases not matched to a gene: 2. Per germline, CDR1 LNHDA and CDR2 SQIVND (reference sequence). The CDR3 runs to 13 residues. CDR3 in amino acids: CASRDRISYEQYF. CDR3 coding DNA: TGTGCCAGTAGGGACAGGATCTCCTACGAGCAGTACTTC.

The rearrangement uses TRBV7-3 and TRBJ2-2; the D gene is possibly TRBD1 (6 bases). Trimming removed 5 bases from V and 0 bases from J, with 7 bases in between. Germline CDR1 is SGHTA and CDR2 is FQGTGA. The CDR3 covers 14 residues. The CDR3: CASSRGSNTGELFF. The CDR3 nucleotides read TGTGCCAGCAGCAGGGGGTCGAACACCGGGGAGCTGTTTTTT.

The CDR3 protein is CASSLPGSDTQYF. The DNA for the CDR3 is TGCGCCAGCAGCTTGCCAGGGTCAGATACGCAGTATTTT. V and J are TRBV5-1 and TRBJ2-3, with D possibly TRBD1 on 5 matching bases. Germline CDR1 SGHRS, CDR2 YFSETQ. This CDR3 comprises 13 residues. V lost 1 base to trimming and J lost 4 bases, with 7 bases between them.

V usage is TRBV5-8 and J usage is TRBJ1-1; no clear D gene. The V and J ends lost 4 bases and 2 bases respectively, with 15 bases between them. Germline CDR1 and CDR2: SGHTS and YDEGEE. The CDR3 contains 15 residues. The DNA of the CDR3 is TGTGCCAGCAGCCAAGAGTCAAGACACAACACTGAAGCTTTCTTT. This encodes CASSQESRHNTEAFF. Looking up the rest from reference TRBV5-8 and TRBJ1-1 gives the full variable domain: EAGVTQSPTHLIKTRGQQATLRCSPISGHTSVYWYQQALGLGLQFLLWYDEGEERNRGNFPPRFSGRQFPNYSSELNVNALELEDSALYLCASSQESRHNTEAFFGQGTRLTVV.

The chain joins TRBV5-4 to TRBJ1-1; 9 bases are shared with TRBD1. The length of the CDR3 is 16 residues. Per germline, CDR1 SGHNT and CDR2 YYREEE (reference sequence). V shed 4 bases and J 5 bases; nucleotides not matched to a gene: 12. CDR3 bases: TGTGCCAGCAGCCCTACCTACGGACAGGGGAGTACTGAAGCTTTCTTT. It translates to CASSPTYGQGSTEAFF.

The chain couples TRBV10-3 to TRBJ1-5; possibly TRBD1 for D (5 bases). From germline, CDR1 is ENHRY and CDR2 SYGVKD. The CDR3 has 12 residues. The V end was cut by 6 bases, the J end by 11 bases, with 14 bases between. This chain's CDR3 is CAISDPGGAQHF. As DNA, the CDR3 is TGTGCCATCAGCGATCCGGGGGGGGCCCAGCATTTT.

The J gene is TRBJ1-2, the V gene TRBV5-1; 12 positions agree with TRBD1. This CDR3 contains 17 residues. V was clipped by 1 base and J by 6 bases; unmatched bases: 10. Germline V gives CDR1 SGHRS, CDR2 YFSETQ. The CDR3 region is CASSLLGQGAFFDGYTF. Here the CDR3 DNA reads TGCGCCAGCAGCTTGTTGGGACAGGGGGCCTTCTTCGATGGCTACACCTTC. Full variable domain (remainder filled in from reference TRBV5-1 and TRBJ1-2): KAGVTQTPRYLIKTRGQQVTLSCSPISGHRSVSWYQQTPGQGLQFLFEYFSETQRNKGNFPGRFSGRQFSNSRSEMNVSTLELGDSALYLCASSLLGQGAFFDGYTFGSGTRLTVV.

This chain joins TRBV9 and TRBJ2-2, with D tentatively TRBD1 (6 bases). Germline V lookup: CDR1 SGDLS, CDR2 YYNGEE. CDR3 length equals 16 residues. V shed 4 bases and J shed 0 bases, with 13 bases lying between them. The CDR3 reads CASSPLQGANTGELFF. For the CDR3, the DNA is TGTGCCAGCAGCCCCCTACAGGGCGCGAACACCGGGGAGCTGTTTTTT.

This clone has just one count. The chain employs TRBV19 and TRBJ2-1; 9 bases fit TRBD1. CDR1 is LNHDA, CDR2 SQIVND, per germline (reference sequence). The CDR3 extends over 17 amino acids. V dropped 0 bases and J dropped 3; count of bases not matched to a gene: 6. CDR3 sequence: CASSIDAGTGIYNEQFF. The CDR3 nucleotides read TGTGCCAGTAGTATAGATGCCGGGACAGGGATCTACAATGAGCAGTTCTTC.

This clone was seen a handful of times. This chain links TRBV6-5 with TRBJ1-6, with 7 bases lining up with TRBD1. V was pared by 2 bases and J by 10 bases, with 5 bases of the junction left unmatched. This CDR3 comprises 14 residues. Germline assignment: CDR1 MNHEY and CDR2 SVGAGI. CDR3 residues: CASSYTGERSPLHF. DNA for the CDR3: TGTGCCAGCAGTTACACAGGGGAGAGGTCACCCCTCCACTTT.

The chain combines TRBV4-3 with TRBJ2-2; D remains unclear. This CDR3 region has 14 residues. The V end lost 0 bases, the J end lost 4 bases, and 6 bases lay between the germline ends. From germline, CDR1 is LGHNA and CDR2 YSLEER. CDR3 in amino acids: CASSQDPVTGELFF. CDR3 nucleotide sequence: TGCGCCAGCAGCCAAGATCCAGTCACCGGGGAGCTGTTTTTT.

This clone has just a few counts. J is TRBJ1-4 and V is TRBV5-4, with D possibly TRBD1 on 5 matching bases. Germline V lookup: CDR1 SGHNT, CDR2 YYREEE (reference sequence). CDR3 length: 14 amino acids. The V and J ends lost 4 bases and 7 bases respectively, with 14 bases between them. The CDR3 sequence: CASSPTVNREKLFF. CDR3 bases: TGTGCCAGCAGCCCGACAGTGAACCGTGAAAAACTGTTTTTT.

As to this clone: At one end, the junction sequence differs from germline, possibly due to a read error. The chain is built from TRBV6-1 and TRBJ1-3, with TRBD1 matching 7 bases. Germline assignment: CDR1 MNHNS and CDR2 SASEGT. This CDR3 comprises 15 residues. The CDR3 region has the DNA TGTGCCAGCAGTGAAGCAGGGGGCTCTAGAAACACCATATATTTT. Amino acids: CASSEAGGSRNTIYF.